The clone carrying this TCR beta chain was recorded a few times. The antigen is not known. This sample was taken from a study of blood T cells in healthy people across ages. Study findings and constraints: For the donors, CMV status was unknown and possibly confounded expanded clonotype changes.

The CDR3 sequence is 13 residues long. V was shortened by 5 bases and J by 8 bases, with 15 bases between the two germline ends. Germline V CDR1 and CDR2: SEHNR, FQNEAQ (reference sequence). For the second PCR, which ran for roughly 6 to 12 cycles, a sample-barcoded 5' primer and a J-beta primer mix were used. The authors tagged each cDNA molecule using a template-switch adaptor with 12 random nucleotides. TCRdb independently ran MiXCR on the 5' RACE reads; one entry per CDR3 protein. The data contain more than 650,000 distinct CDR3 sequences, roughly 50% of them singletons. Material for sequencing was blood. The rearrangement joins TRBV7-9 to TRBJ1-2, with D unclear. The sequence came from a man aged 80 or over in good health. The CDR3 spells CASSVGGKGGYTF. CDR3 bases: TGTGCCAGCAGCGTAGGAGGGAAGGGCGGCTACACCTTC.